These 6 T cell receptor beta chains were sequenced from one sample in a study of blood T cell repertoires in COVID-19. The method was immunoSEQ multiplex PCR; TCRdb's version includes in-frame clones alone and lacks a portion of them. This sample has 84,000 or so clones; 60% to 80% occur once, and the top ten carry just over 35%. The sample comprised peripheral blood. The receptors here all came from a man aged 55 to 69 with COVID-19, enrolled during active disease.

The chain recombines TRBV7-3 with TRBJ2-1; TRBD2 might be the D (5 bases). From germline, CDR1 is SGHTA and CDR2 FQGTGA. With 4 bases removed from V and 7 bases from J, the gap between germline ends came to 11 bases. CDR3 length: 13 residues. CDR3 nucleotides: TGTGCCAGCAGCTCTACGGGATGGAATGAGCAGTTCTTC. It codes for CASSSTGWNEQFF.

The J gene is TRBJ2-3, the V gene TRBV7-2; weak D call: TRBD1 (5 bases). Germline-derived CDR1 and CDR2 are SGHTA and FQGNSA. V lost 4 bases to trimming and J lost 3 bases, with 14 bases between them. The CDR3 extends over 15 amino acids. The DNA for the CDR3 is TGTGCCAGCAGCTCCAGGTTAGGGGAAACAGATACGCAGTATTTT. This gives the protein CASSSRLGETDTQYF.

This chain joins TRBV6-4 and TRBJ2-1, with TRBD1 as a possible D gene (6 bases). This CDR3 spans 15 amino acids. The germline CDR1 and CDR2 sequences are MRHNA and SNTAGT. Trimming left V 2 bases short and J 1 base short, with 9 bases between. The CDR3 here is CASSDKGESYNEQFF. DNA of the CDR3: TGTGCCAGCAGTGACAAGGGGGAATCCTACAATGAGCAGTTCTTC.

The CDR3 nucleotides are TGTGCCAGCAGCCGTGGACAGCTGAACACTGAAGCTTTCTTT. Protein: CASSRGQLNTEAFF. The chain uses TRBV7-2 and TRBJ1-1, with D possibly being TRBD1 (6 bases). Germline V gene data show CDR1 as SGHTA and CDR2 as FQGNSA. The CDR3 spans 14 residues. Trimming took 5 bases from V and 0 from J, leaving 10 bases between them.

CDR3 DNA: TGCGCCAGCAGCTTGGGACTCTACACCGGGGAGCTGTTTTTT. Amino acid sequence: CASSLGLYTGELFF. The chain joins TRBV5-1 to TRBJ2-2, with D unresolved. This CDR3 is built from 14 residues. The germline gives CDR1 SGHRS, CDR2 YFSETQ. Trimming shortened V by 0 bases and J by 3 bases, and 6 bases separated the two germline ends.

This clone has more than one count but fewer than ten. The chain is built from TRBV29-1 and TRBJ2-3, with 12 nucleotides matching TRBD2. The ends lost 7 bases at V and 4 bases at J; junction bases unmatched: 6. CDR3 length: 14 residues. Per germline, CDR1 SQVTM and CDR2 ANQGSEA. CDR3: CSALLAGGPDTQYF. CDR3 bases: TGCAGCGCCCTACTAGCGGGAGGACCAGATACGCAGTATTTT.